A selection of T cell receptor beta chains follows, all from one sample in a study of control samples from healthy donors and cancer patients. Libraries were prepared by immunoSEQ multiplex PCR; TCRdb keeps only in-frame clonotypes and omits some of them. The table has over 75,000 clones, approximately 78% seen once. The sequenced material came from blood. The source of these receptors is a man aged 55 to 70 in good health. The CDR3 runs from the conserved cysteine through the conserved F or W. The D gene is left open where the match is weak. Size is omitted from some rows. Given values are once, few, many or a class for expanded clones.

d_gene: NA
v_gene: TRBV5-6
j_gene: TRBJ2-7
abundance: NA
CDR3aa: CASMYRRNSYEQYF
CDR3nt: TGTGCCAGCATGTATCGACGAAACTCCTACGAGCAGTACTTC

d_gene: NA
v_gene: TRBV19
j_gene: TRBJ2-7
abundance: NA
CDR3aa: CASSQDTGSGTYEQYF
CDR3nt: TGTGCCAGTAGCCAAGACACAGGGAGCGGAACCTACGAGCAGTACTTC

d_gene: NA
v_gene: TRBV6-2/TRBV6-3
j_gene: TRBJ2-6
abundance: medium-sized
CDR3aa: CASSYSGAGANVLTF
CDR3nt: TGTGCCAGCAGTTACTCCGGGGCTGGGGCCAACGTCCTGACTTTC

d_gene: NA
v_gene: TRBV19
j_gene: TRBJ2-1
abundance: NA
CDR3aa: CAVSRANEQFF
CDR3nt: TGTGCGGTGTCGAGGGCTAATGAGCAGTTCTTC

d_gene: TRBD1
v_gene: TRBV28
j_gene: TRBJ1-5
abundance: NA
CDR3aa: CASSLLGGGQRYSNQPQHF
CDR3nt: TGTGCCAGCAGTTTACTTGGGGGGGGACAGAGATATAGCAATCAGCCCCAGCATTTT

d_gene: TRBD1
v_gene: TRBV10-3
j_gene: TRBJ1-6
abundance: NA
CDR3aa: CAIRFGTDNSPLHF
CDR3nt: TGTGCCATCAGGTTCGGGACAGACAATTCACCCCTCCACTTT

d_gene: TRBD1
v_gene: TRBV12-5
j_gene: TRBJ2-3
abundance: NA
CDR3aa: CASAYSGTATDTQYF
CDR3nt: TGTGCTAGTGCTTATTCCGGGACAGCCACAGATACGCAGTATTTT

d_gene: NA
v_gene: TRBV6-1
j_gene: TRBJ1-1
abundance: NA
CDR3aa: CASSENLDTNTEAFF
CDR3nt: TGTGCCAGCAGTGAAAATCTAGACACGAACACTGAAGCTTTCTTT

d_gene: TRBD2
v_gene: TRBV11-1
j_gene: TRBJ2-1
abundance: NA
CDR3aa: CASSLGLAGNNEQFF
CDR3nt: TGTGCCAGCAGCTTAGGACTAGCGGGGAACAATGAGCAGTTCTTC

d_gene: NA
v_gene: TRBV7-2
j_gene: TRBJ2-7
abundance: NA
CDR3aa: CASSQSRGPEQYF
CDR3nt: TGTGCCAGCAGCCAATCGCGGGGCCCCGAGCAGTACTTC

d_gene: NA
v_gene: TRBV7-8
j_gene: TRBJ2-7
abundance: NA
CDR3aa: CASSLDTLYEQYF
CDR3nt: TGTGCCAGCAGCTTAGACACGCTCTACGAGCAGTACTTC

d_gene: NA
v_gene: TRBV5-1
j_gene: TRBJ2-7
abundance: NA
CDR3aa: CASSFGTRSSYEQYF
CDR3nt: TGCGCCAGCAGCTTTGGGACCCGAAGCTCCTACGAGCAGTACTTC

d_gene: TRBD1
v_gene: TRBV5-1
j_gene: TRBJ2-7
abundance: NA
CDR3aa: CASSWGQGRTYEQYF
CDR3nt: TGCGCCAGCAGCTGGGGACAGGGGAGAACCTACGAGCAGTACTTC

d_gene: NA
v_gene: TRBV11-2
j_gene: TRBJ2-7
abundance: NA
CDR3aa: CASSFGPGYEQYF
CDR3nt: TGTGCCAGCAGCTTCGGACCAGGGTACGAGCAGTACTTC

d_gene: NA
v_gene: TRBV3-1/TRBV3-2
j_gene: TRBJ2-1
abundance: NA
CDR3aa: CASRGGLGYNEQFF
CDR3nt: TGTGCCAGCAGAGGAGGGTTGGGCTACAATGAGCAGTTCTTC

d_gene: TRBD1
v_gene: TRBV11-2
j_gene: TRBJ2-2
abundance: NA
CDR3aa: CASSSGTGKLTGELFF
CDR3nt: TGTGCCAGCAGCTCAGGGACAGGGAAACTCACCGGGGAGCTGTTTTTT

d_gene: NA
v_gene: TRBV19
j_gene: TRBJ2-2
abundance: NA
CDR3aa: CASSISVYTGELFF
CDR3nt: TGTGCCAGTAGTATATCAGTATACACCGGGGAGCTGTTTTTT

d_gene: TRBD1
v_gene: TRBV5-5
j_gene: TRBJ1-2
abundance: NA
CDR3aa: CASSLSGTGAGYTF
CDR3nt: TGTGCCAGCAGCTTGTCCGGGACAGGGGCAGGCTACACCTTC

d_gene: NA
v_gene: TRBV11-2
j_gene: TRBJ2-2
abundance: few
CDR3aa: CASSSLSSGELFF
CDR3nt: TGTGCCAGCAGCTCCCTTAGCTCCGGGGAGCTGTTTTTT

d_gene: NA
v_gene: TRBV16
j_gene: TRBJ2-3
abundance: once
CDR3aa: CASTRTATSTDTQYF
CDR3nt: TGTGCCAGCACCCGGACCGCCACTAGCACAGATACGCAGTATTTT

d_gene: TRBD2
v_gene: TRBV7-6
j_gene: TRBJ2-2
abundance: NA
CDR3aa: CASSSRGTKGLGELFF
CDR3nt: TGTGCCAGCAGCTCCCGGGGGACTAAGGGGCTAGGGGAGCTGTTTTTT

d_gene: NA
v_gene: TRBV21-1
j_gene: TRBJ2-5
abundance: NA
CDR3aa: CASSKQLAGPGIETQYF
CDR3nt: TGTGCCAGCAGCAAACAACTAGCCGGTCCTGGGATCGAGACCCAGTACTTC

d_gene: NA
v_gene: TRBV19
j_gene: TRBJ1-5
abundance: NA
CDR3aa: CASSTQGVGNQPQHF
CDR3nt: TGTGCCAGTAGCACTCAAGGGGTGGGCAATCAGCCCCAGCATTTT

d_gene: TRBD2
v_gene: TRBV5-4
j_gene: TRBJ2-5
abundance: NA
CDR3aa: CASSPGLAGQETQYF
CDR3nt: TGTGCCAGCAGCCCGGGACTAGCGGGACAAGAGACCCAGTACTTC

d_gene: NA
v_gene: TRBV11-2
j_gene: TRBJ1-5
abundance: NA
CDR3aa: CASSFGGSNQPQHF
CDR3nt: TGTGCCAGCAGCTTCGGGGGGAGCAATCAGCCCCAGCATTTT

d_gene: NA
v_gene: TRBV5-1
j_gene: TRBJ2-7
abundance: NA
CDR3aa: CASSAARGEQYF
CDR3nt: TGCGCCAGCAGCGCCGCCCGGGGCGAGCAGTACTTC

d_gene: NA
v_gene: TRBV7-9
j_gene: TRBJ2-7
abundance: NA
CDR3aa: CASSLVSPGNPSYEQYF
CDR3nt: TGTGCCAGCAGCTTAGTGTCTCCAGGGAACCCCTCCTACGAGCAGTACTTC

d_gene: NA
v_gene: TRBV4-1
j_gene: TRBJ2-2
abundance: NA
CDR3aa: CASSQDPAGENTGELFF
CDR3nt: TGCGCCAGCAGCCAAGATCCCGCAGGGGAAAACACCGGGGAGCTGTTTTTT

d_gene: NA
v_gene: TRBV30
j_gene: TRBJ1-5
abundance: few
CDR3aa: CAWNRGARNQPQHF
CDR3nt: TGTGCCTGGAACCGAGGGGCCAGGAATCAGCCCCAGCATTTT

d_gene: TRBD2
v_gene: TRBV9
j_gene: TRBJ2-1
abundance: NA
CDR3aa: CASSVGLAEYNEQFF
CDR3nt: TGTGCCAGCAGCGTAGGACTAGCGGAGTACAATGAGCAGTTCTTC